What follows is one T cell receptor (beta chain) and its context. No cognate antigen has been identified for it. No quality values exist for individual bases; no much larger clone is one base distant. The library was prepared using the immunoSEQ multiplex PCR assay. For the multiplex PCR, a mixture combining 60 forward primers for TCR Vbeta segments and 13 reverse primers for TCR Jbeta segments was used. The CDR3 region of rearranged TCR beta genes was amplified from genomic DNA with a multiplex PCR assay. The Illumina HiSeq System was used to sequence the amplified TCR beta libraries as 87-base-pair reads. Concerning the study's data processing: In a later analysis, some 80 million unique TCR beta chains were counted across the 690 or so repertoires, and approximately 9.9 million of these chains were shared by at least two donors. To remove PCR and sequencing errors, raw reads were error-corrected and collapsed into unique sequences using a nearest-neighbor algorithm that merged closely related sequences. V, D and J gene segments were assigned by aligning CDR3 sequences to IMGT reference sequences. For a sequence to be retained, a match of at least six nucleotides to both a V gene segment and a J gene segment was required. A rearrangement was called productive if the CDR3 had no stop codons and remained in frame with V and J, and every other rearrangement was called non-productive. CDR3 was defined by IMGT convention, running from the second conserved V-encoded cysteine to the conserved J-encoded phenylalanine. The earlier analysis of 500 to 650 of the donors excluded any sequence lacking an unambiguous match to a single V gene segment. An earlier analysis of several hundred of the donors called V segments functional above 56.7% productive rearrangements and segregating when the between-donor standard deviation exceeded 5%. A statistical classification framework was developed to diagnose cytomegalovirus status using the catalog of TCR beta chain sequences. In a later analysis, V and J genes were assigned by comparing TCR nucleotide sequences against IMGT/GENE-DB human TR gene sequences. The TCRdist pipeline was used in a later analysis to assign CDR3 sequences and most-parsimonious VDJ recombination scenarios. In a later analysis, each TCR beta chain was defined by its CDR3 amino acid sequence together with its V-gene family, and reads lacking a unique V-gene family were excluded. As a way to deal with suspected cross-contamination and a sequencing artifact, a later analysis dropped over 550 nucleotide sequences that were highly shared and had low generation probability. In a later analysis, a clonal expansion index was calculated for each public chain from normalized within-repertoire ranks of inferred template counts. A later analysis computed generation probabilities with a VDJ recombination model fitted to out-of-frame rearrangements, and checked the results against IGoR. In a later analysis, TCR-TCR, TCR-HLA and TCR-CMV co-occurrence was scored with hypergeometric tests, and a repertoire-size bias correction was applied to TCR pairs. To estimate false discovery rates, a later analysis permuted the HLA or CMV assignments 20 times. In a later analysis, co-occurring TCRs were grouped with DBSCAN, and TCRdist sequence similarity was added when clustering was performed within HLA-allele-positive subsets. Repertoires with fewer than 30,000 or more than 120,000 public chains, plus five repertoires with anomalous nucleotide sharing, were excluded from co-occurrence clustering. Entries here come from immuneACCESS through TCRdb and include only in-frame sequences with V and J called. Some clones fail to appear in such tables; in the studies checked, an unresolved V gene covers under half of the shortfall, and the cause of the remainder is unknown. The V and J calls and clone size come from that table; D and trimming were worked out from the DNA. The sample has roughly 100,000 clones on record, 75% to 90% of them singletons. The top ten clones comprise approximately 7.2% of the sample.

Counted from cysteine to phenylalanine, this CDR3 has 19 amino acids. Just CDR3 DNA is preserved here, 57 bases in frame from base 1. At the junction V is shortened by 1 base and J by 0 bases; bases outside the gene matches: 12. According to the germline V gene, CDR1 reads SGHVS and CDR2 reads FNYEAQ. The cohort was made up of 666 healthy bone marrow donors. All cohort members were sampled while nominally healthy, although unrecorded immune exposures were likely present. The donor was CMV seropositive and belonged to the group of about 290 seropositive cohort members. Each donor provided a peripheral blood sample, and peripheral blood mononuclear cells were used for TCR beta sequencing. Genomic DNA extraction from the blood cell samples was performed with the Qiagen DNeasy Blood Extraction Kit. The data were obtained in a study of cytomegalovirus exposure and HLA in healthy donors (TCRdb year 2017). Context from the whole study: In an earlier analysis of 550 to 750 of the donors, approximately 300 Gb of sequence data and approximately 100 million unique TCR beta sequences from about 179 million T cells were reported. An early release that covered around 590 HLA-typed donors contained about 300 gigabases of sequencing data and 80 million or so unique TCR sequences. Of the roughly 400 genotyped donors, less than 90% were placed in the genetic ancestry cluster associated with self-reported Caucasian donors. The study aimed to test whether cataloging public T cell receptors could reveal signatures of past pathogen exposure. Using immunosequencing, the study profiled T cell repertoires from around 670 subjects and related those repertoires to cytomegalovirus serostatus. In addition to the first cohort of several hundred subjects, a separate validation cohort of some 120 different subjects was used. High-throughput TCR immunosequencing, statistical association of individual TCRs with disease status, and machine learning were combined to predict cytomegalovirus infection status. To study patterns of TCR occurrence, a later analysis re-analyzed previously published TCR beta repertoires from 666 donors and added high-resolution HLA genotyping. Rather than using new phenotypic data, the later analysis identified candidate immune exposures from TCR beta sequences and from how often those sequences occurred across donors. An earlier analysis of approximately 500 of the donors applied high-throughput TCR beta sequencing to assess whether each TCR beta V gene segment acted as functional or pseudogenic. Donor age, sex, ethnicity and CMV serostatus were collected together with the repertoire data. A later genetic analysis took genome-wide SNP genotypes for about 55% of the roughly 700 donors and used that subset as a discovery cohort. All discovery cohort repertoires had been generated on a single sequencing platform. HLA typing covered class I and class II loci at four-digit resolution. The number of typed donors differed by locus: roughly 629-630 for A, B, C, DRB1 and DQB1; 500 to 550 for DQA1; fewer than 610 for DPA1; and some 450 for DPB1. About five DR-DQ haplotypes were handled as single units for association and clustering because linkage in the cohort was strong. Among roughly 400 genotyped donors of the cohort, an average of about 220,000 unique TCR beta nucleotide sequences was sequenced per donor, of which about 18% were non-productive. The paper's findings and limits, for the study overall: Specific HLA alleles were associated with 15,000 to 20,000 TCR beta sequences at a false discovery rate of 0.05 in a later analysis. The 87-base-pair reads could not distinguish some IMGT-functional V segments, including TRBV6-2 and TRBV6-3, so those segments were excluded. A later genetic analysis associated a missense DCLRE1C variant with V-gene and J-gene trimming of TCR beta chains, and an independent cohort replicated the association. HLA typing was unavailable for some donors at each locus, so association tests used only the typed subset. According to a later analysis, most CMV-associated TCR beta chains appeared to be HLA-restricted, and the HLA associations seemed to be driven largely by CMV exposure. Three of the identified cytomegalovirus-associated TCR beta chains were confirmed in vitro to be specific for cytomegalovirus antigens. The study listed 170 or so TCR beta chains as associated with cytomegalovirus. Assigning TCR associations to individual alleles was difficult when HLA alleles, especially DR and DQ, strongly co-occurred. According to a later genetic analysis, donors in an Asian-associated ancestry cluster had fewer N-insertions in productive TCRs than the approximately 700-donor mean. A later analysis reported that several top co-occurrence clusters appeared linked to parvovirus B19, influenza, CMV and Epstein-Barr virus. A group of highly shared sequence variants was considered likely to be a technical artifact of the sequencing pipeline. In this cohort, only TCR beta chains were sequenced, and detectable features were limited by the absence of alpha or paired-chain data. In a later analysis, TCR association rates were found to vary across HLA loci, with the most associated TCRs seen for DRB1 alleles and the fewest for HLA-C alleles. In a later analysis, HLA-associated TCR beta chains showed more clonal expansion and lower generation probabilities than non-associated chains that were equally common. In an earlier analysis of more than 450 of the donors, most TCR beta V segments were observed in productive rearrangements about 87% or about 30% of the time, broadly matching IMGT annotations. Linkage disequilibrium might explain the correlated functional status among segregating V segments, but an unknown experimental factor could not be excluded. Roughly uniform sequencing depth across donors was assumed in presence/absence analyses, although this assumption may not hold. A further reported finding was that TCR beta sequences accurately predicted the HLA-A and HLA-B alleles for most subjects in the first cohort. Because counts were too low, seventeen rarely observed V segments, including chromosome 9 orphons, were excluded from the earlier analysis of 587 of the donors. The authors suggested that the approach could potentially be extended to other disease states and immunological phenotypes. For the cohort, immune exposure information was limited to CMV serostatus. Most TCR sequences were seen in very few donors, while some public TCRs were found in many individuals. The classifier was reported to diagnose cytomegalovirus status with high specificity and sensitivity in both the original cohort and the validation cohort.

The sequence links TRBV7-6 to TRBJ2-7; 10 bases in the junction line up with TRBD2. This receptor was taken from a man aged 25 to 40 in good health and CMV-seropositive. The sequenced material came from PBMCs. This receptor carries the CDR3 CASSLVLASGGDSSYEQYF. The DNA reads TGTGCCAGCAGCTTAGTGTTGGCTAGCGGGGGAGATAGCTCCTACGAGCAGTACTTC.